This entry lists 18 T cell receptor beta chains sequenced from one sample in a study of blood T cell repertoires in COVID-19. Clones were read by immunoSEQ multiplex PCR, and TCRdb kept only the in-frame ones, dropping some. The repertoire holds about 200,000 clones, with roughly 73% as singletons. The sequenced sample was peripheral blood. The receptors shown here come from an elderly woman with active or convalescent COVID-19.

This clone was recorded only once. This chain links TRBV28 with TRBJ2-1; D unresolved. Trimming took 5 bases from V and 9 from J, leaving 17 bases between them. The CDR3 runs to 14 residues. Germline V CDR1 and CDR2: MDHEN, SYDVKM. The CDR3 region has the DNA TGTGCCAGCAGTCCACCGCCCCCCGGCGGTGAGCAGTTCTTC. Translated: CASSPPPPGGEQFF.

The gene calls are TRBV27 and TRBJ2-5, with 7 bases matching TRBD1. The CDR3 contains 17 residues. J gave up 3 bases and V 4 bases, and 14 bases lay outside the gene matches. The germline V gene has CDR1 MNHEY and CDR2 SMNVEV (reference sequence). The DNA for the CDR3 is TGTGCCAGCAGTTCCCTACCGACAGGGTTGGGTAAAGAGACCCAGTACTTC. The encoded protein is CASSSLPTGLGKETQYF.

The chain carries TRBV2 and TRBJ2-3, with TRBD2 matching 10 bases. CDR1 is SNHLY and CDR2 is FYNNEI in the germline V gene. This CDR3 has 14 amino acids. The J segment lost 4 bases and the V segment lost 5 bases, leaving 3 bases of the junction unmatched. The CDR3 region is CASSSSGGADTQYF. The CDR3 DNA reads as TGTGCCAGCAGTTCTAGCGGGGGCGCAGATACGCAGTATTTT.

This chain joins TRBV28 and TRBJ1-2; a possible D gene is TRBD1 (6 bases). The germline gives CDR1 MDHEN, CDR2 SYDVKM. This CDR3 is 14 amino acids long. Trimming cost V 3 bases and J 8 bases, with 16 bases left between them. The CDR3 DNA reads TGTGCCAGCAGTTTCGGCCGACAGGTGTACGGCTACACCTTC. Protein: CASSFGRQVYGYTF.

This chain joins TRBV3-1 (or the pseudogene TRBV3-2) and TRBJ2-5; 8 positions match TRBD2. Germline V lookup: CDR1 LGHDT, CDR2 YNNKEL (reference sequence). This CDR3 has 15 residues. V shed 4 bases, J shed 6 bases, and the junction held 10 bases outside the gene matches. This CDR3 is CASSPPSGGIKTQYF. CDR3 DNA: TGTGCCAGCAGCCCCCCGAGCGGGGGCATCAAGACCCAGTACTTC.

V gene TRBV5-1 combines with J gene TRBJ1-1; D call uncertain. Deletions cut 2 bases from V and 4 bases from J, with 9 bases between. The germline V gene encodes CDR1 SGHRS and CDR2 YFSETQ. The CDR3 is 13 amino acids. The CDR3 loop is CASSLMLATEAFF. The CDR3 DNA follows: TGCGCCAGCAGCTTAATGTTGGCCACTGAAGCTTTCTTT.

The gene calls are TRBV25-1 and TRBJ2-7, with TRBD2 matching over 10 bases. The CDR3 totals 16 residues. V gave up 3 bases and J gave up 1 base; unmatched junction bases: 6. Germline CDR1 MGHDK, CDR2 SYGVNS. The CDR3 bases are TGTGCCAGCAGTGATCCGGAGCGGGGGGGGTCCTACGAGCAGTACTTC. Residues: CASSDPERGGSYEQYF.

This CDR3 reads CASSLPGTAYNEKLFF. The CDR3 bases are TGTGCCAGCAGTTTACCAGGGACAGCCTATAATGAAAAACTGTTTTTT. V and J are TRBV28 and TRBJ1-4; 7 nucleotides align to TRBD1. Germline CDR1 MDHEN, CDR2 SYDVKM. V gave up 2 bases and J gave up 4 bases; unmatched junction bases: 7. This CDR3 has 16 residues.

As DNA, the CDR3 is TGTGCCAGCTCAAGCTCAAGTGAAAAACTGTTTTTT. It specifies CASSSSSEKLFF. The V and J genes are TRBV18 and TRBJ1-4; no clear D gene. Germline V gene data show CDR1 as KGHSH and CDR2 as LQKENI. V lost 5 bases to trimming and J lost 7 bases, with 8 bases between them. This CDR3 spans 12 amino acids.

V and J are TRBV25-1 and TRBJ1-6; tentative D call: TRBD1 (6 bases). Trimming shortened V by 1 base and J by 8 bases, and 12 bases separated the two germline ends. Per germline, CDR1 MGHDK and CDR2 SYGVNS. The CDR3 contains 15 residues. CDR3 nucleotide sequence: TGTGCCAGCAGTGAATCTGACGGGGGGCATTCACCCCTCCACTTT. Translating gives CASSESDGGHSPLHF.

V is TRBV19 and J is TRBJ1-1, with unresolved D. CDR3 size: 12 residues. The V end lost 9 bases, the J end lost 9 bases, and 17 bases lay between the germline ends. Germline-derived CDR1 and CDR2 are LNHDA and SQIVND (reference sequence). CDR3 nucleotides: TGTGCCAGCAAGACGGAAGCGTCTAAAGCTTTCTTT. Amino acid sequence: CASKTEASKAFF.

The rearrangement links TRBV18 to TRBJ1-2; D ambiguous. V was clipped by 3 bases and J by 1 base, with 12 bases between them. This CDR3 is 15 amino acids long. CDR1 and CDR2 from the germline V gene are KGHSH and LQKENI. The CDR3 protein is CASSPGPELNYGYTF. The CDR3 DNA reads as TGTGCCAGCTCACCTGGTCCGGAGCTTAACTATGGCTACACCTTC.

This clone was observed a single time. The rearrangement joins TRBV6-5 to TRBJ2-7, with D possibly being TRBD2 (7 bases). CDR3 length equals 15 residues. Trimming removed 0 bases from V and 4 bases from J, with 13 bases in between. Germline CDR1 reads MNHEY; CDR2 reads SVGAGI. The CDR3 loop reads CASSYSMRGRYEQYF. CDR3 DNA: TGTGCCAGCAGTTACTCCATGCGGGGGCGGTACGAGCAGTACTTC.

The J gene is TRBJ2-7, the V gene TRBV19, with D possibly matching TRBD2 (6 bases). Trimming stripped 5 bases from V and 0 bases from J, with 20 bases between. The CDR3 consists of 17 residues. Germline-derived CDR1 and CDR2 are LNHDA and SQIVND (reference sequence). The CDR3 DNA reads TGTGCCAGTAGTCCTAGGAGGGGAACTTATAGCTCCTACGAGCAGTACTTC. Translating it yields CASSPRRGTYSSYEQYF. Full variable domain (remainder filled in from reference TRBV19 and TRBJ2-7): DGGITQSPKYLFRKEGQNVTLSCEQNLNHDAMYWYRQDPGQGLRLIYYSQIVNDFQKGDIAEGYSVSREKKESFPLTVTSAQKNPTAFYLCASSPRRGTYSSYEQYFGPGTRLTVT.

V and J are TRBV7-2 and TRBJ1-1; 7 bases align to TRBD1. V lost 2 bases and J lost 5; bases outside the gene matches: 8. Germline CDR1 is SGHTA and CDR2 is FQGNSA. This CDR3 is 15 amino acids long. In nucleotides, the CDR3 is TGTGCCAGCAGCTTATTTTTAGGGGGCGAGACTGAAGCTTTCTTT. Encoded protein: CASSLFLGGETEAFF.

The V and J genes are TRBV5-6 and TRBJ2-5; D not resolved. V was cut by 2 bases and J by 5 bases, with 10 bases left in between. CDR3 length: 13 residues. Germline V CDR1 and CDR2: SGHDT, YYEEEE. CDR3 loop: CASSFPAVETQYF. In nucleotides, the CDR3 is TGTGCCAGCAGCTTTCCGGCGGTGGAGACCCAGTACTTC.

The CDR3 region has the DNA TGTGCCAGCAGTTACACCCAGGGGGGAGAAGCTTTCTTT. Encoded protein: CASSYTQGGEAFF. The rearrangement joins TRBV6-2 or TRBV6-3 to TRBJ1-1; 7 bases are a match to TRBD1. Unmatched junction bases numbered 5, after V lost 2 bases and J lost 8 bases. The germline V gene has CDR1 MNHEY and CDR2 SVGEGT. The CDR3 covers 13 residues.

The V call is TRBV19, the J call TRBJ2-2, with TRBD1 matching 8 bases. This CDR3 contains 15 residues. V lost 6 bases and J lost 1; bases outside the gene matches: 4. Germline CDR1 is LNHDA and CDR2 is SQIVND (reference sequence). The CDR3 DNA reads as TGTGCCAGTAGCGCCGGGACAGGGAACACCGGGGAGCTGTTTTTT. It specifies CASSAGTGNTGELFF.